These T cell receptor beta chains were read from a single sample in a study of cytomegalovirus exposure and HLA in healthy donors. This table comes from immunoSEQ multiplex PCR, and its TCRdb copy is limited to in-frame clones, with some not included. The sample carries some 110,000 clones, 74% recorded once. Sequencing was carried out using PBMCs. The receptors shown here come from a woman aged 45-65 years in good health and CMV-seropositive. The CDR3 runs from the conserved cysteine through the conserved F or W. Fields, in order: V gene, clone size, J gene, D gene, CDR3 protein, CDR3 DNA. A D gene is named only where the DNA matches it firmly. Size is omitted from some rows. Given values are once, few, many or a class for expanded clones.

>TRBV29-1|few|TRBJ2-7|.
CSGRSSYEQYF
TGCAGCGGCCGCAGCTCCTACGAGCAGTACTTC
>TRBV5-1|.|TRBJ1-5|TRBD1
CASSVQGTDQPQHF
TGCGCCAGCAGCGTACAGGGGACTGATCAGCCCCAGCATTTT
>TRBV7-9|.|TRBJ1-2|TRBD1
CASSLAKGDRGTNYGYTF
TGTGCCAGCAGCTTAGCTAAAGGGGACAGGGGAACTAACTATGGCTACACCTTC
>TRBV10-2|once|TRBJ1-1|.
CASSAPGTGGSKAFF
TGCGCCAGCAGTGCCCCCGGGACTGGGGGGTCGAAAGCTTTCTTT
>TRBV6-5|.|TRBJ1-2|.
CASTSSGDGYTF
TGTGCCAGCACCTCGAGCGGGGACGGCTACACCTTC
>TRBV11-2|.|TRBJ1-5|TRBD1
CASSSGTGGILGQPQHF
TGTGCCAGCAGCTCAGGGACAGGGGGCATTTTAGGTCAGCCCCAGCATTTT
>TRBV7-6|.|TRBJ2-7|.
CASSLGQGGSYEQYF
TGTGCCAGCAGCTTAGGACAGGGAGGTTCCTACGAGCAGTACTTC
>TRBV14|.|TRBJ2-5|.
CASSQYKETQYF
TGTGCCAGCAGCCAATATAAAGAGACCCAGTACTTC
>TRBV10-2|.|TRBJ2-1|TRBD2
CASSLAGSSYNEQFF
TGCGCCAGCAGTCTAGCGGGGAGCTCCTACAATGAGCAGTTCTTC
>TRBV4-1|.|TRBJ2-2|TRBD2
CASSQGSGGHTGELFF
TGCGCCAGCAGCCAAGGTAGCGGGGGCCACACCGGGGAGCTGTTTTTT
>TRBV6-4|few|TRBJ2-7|.
CASSDLLARGSYEQYF
TGTGCCAGCAGCGACCTGCTAGCGAGGGGCTCCTACGAGCAGTACTTC
>TRBV25-1|.|TRBJ1-2|.
CASSGVGYTF
TGTGCCAGCAGTGGAGTTGGCTACACCTTC
>TRBV5-5|.|TRBJ1-4|.
CASSLGQVNEKLFF
TGTGCCAGCAGCTTGGGACAGGTTAATGAAAAACTGTTTTTT
>TRBV4-3|.|TRBJ2-3|TRBD2
CASSLGTKPASTDTQYF
TGCGCCAGCAGCCTCGGGACTAAACCCGCTAGCACAGATACGCAGTATTTT
>TRBV5-6|.|TRBJ1-2|.
CASSLGTDYGYTF
TGTGCCAGCAGCTTGGGCACAGACTATGGCTACACCTTC
>TRBV25-1|.|TRBJ2-7|.
CASSEVAHLRGQYF
TGTGCCAGCAGTGAAGTGGCACATCTACGGGGGCAGTACTTC
>TRBV6-5|few|TRBJ1-6|.
CASNSGTYNSPLHF
TGTGCCAGCAACTCCGGGACATATAATTCACCCCTCCACTTT
>TRBV7-9|.|TRBJ2-5|TRBD2
CSSSLGSSGGAYETQYF
TGTTCCAGCAGCCTCGGGTCTAGCGGGGGGGCCTATGAGACCCAGTACTTC
>TRBV7-9|.|TRBJ2-7|.
CASSAGRDFSSYEQYF
TGTGCCAGCAGCGCCGGCCGGGACTTTAGCTCCTACGAGCAGTACTTC
>TRBV10-2|.|TRBJ2-5|.
CATREGNVLETQYF
TGCGCCACTCGCGAGGGAAATGTTTTAGAGACCCAGTACTTC
>TRBV9|few|TRBJ1-2|.
CASSAQWGGSYTF
TGTGCCAGCAGCGCTCAGTGGGGGGGAAGCTACACCTTC
>TRBV19|.|TRBJ2-2|.
CASSIQGGNGELFF
TGTGCCAGTAGTATTCAGGGTGGGAACGGGGAGCTGTTTTTT
>TRBV29-1|.|TRBJ2-1|TRBD1
CSVEWGERQGDNNNEQFF
TGCAGCGTTGAATGGGGAGAACGGCAGGGGGATAATAACAATGAGCAGTTCTTC